These 7 T cell receptor beta chains share one sample of origin, sequenced in a study of T cell changes during pregnancy in multiple sclerosis. Data came from immunoSEQ multiplex PCR; TCRdb stores just in-frame clones and leaves some out. Among about 100,000 clones listed, around nine tenths were seen once. Source: peripheral blood, taken in the second trimester of pregnancy. These receptors originate from a female donor with multiple sclerosis, enrolled in a pregnancy study.

This chain uses TRBV9 with TRBJ2-1; D unresolved. The CDR3 is made up of 17 amino acids. The germline CDR1 and CDR2 sequences are SGDLS and YYNGEE. V lost 2 bases and J lost 4, with 19 bases in between. CDR3 in amino acids: CASSVPCGLLDYNEQFF. The CDR3 DNA follows: TGTGCCAGCAGCGTCCCTTGTGGGCTGCTCGATTACAATGAGCAGTTCTTC.

The V gene is TRBV6-5, the J gene TRBJ2-7, with a weak D call TRBD2 (6 bases). Germline CDR1 MNHEY, CDR2 SVGAGI. The CDR3 consists of 12 residues. Trimming shortened V by 6 bases and J by 3 bases, and 9 bases separated the two germline ends. CDR3 sequence: CASSPGSYEQYF. The CDR3 nucleotides read TGTGCCAGCAGCCCCGGGAGCTACGAGCAGTACTTC.

The rearrangement joins TRBV7-9 to TRBJ2-3; 10 nucleotides agree with TRBD2. V shed 5 bases, J shed 5 bases, and the junction held 4 bases outside the gene matches. Germline V gene data show CDR1 as SEHNR and CDR2 as FQNEAQ (reference sequence). This CDR3 comprises 14 residues. Here the CDR3 DNA reads TGTGCCAGCAGCAAAGCGGGGGGGCAAGATACGCAGTATTTT. Its protein is CASSKAGGQDTQYF.

A few counts support this clone. This chain joins TRBV9 and TRBJ1-1; 10 bases fit TRBD1. The junction had 6 bases not matched to a gene; V was cut back by 7 bases and J by 3 bases. Germline values: CDR1 SGDLS, CDR2 YYNGEE. This CDR3 region has 14 residues. CDR3 nucleotide sequence: TGTGCCAGCGGGACAGGGGACAAGGACACTGAAGCTTTCTTT. It encodes CASGTGDKDTEAFF. Filled out from reference TRBV9 and TRBJ1-1, the complete variable domain reads DSGVTQTPKHLITATGQRVTLRCSPRSGDLSVYWYQQSLDQGLQFLIQYYNGEERAKGNILERFSAQQFPDLHSELNLSSLELGDSALYFCASGTGDKDTEAFFGQGTRLTVV.

The rearrangement links TRBV10-2 to TRBJ1-3; 12 positions match TRBD1. The CDR3 sequence is 16 residues long. V dropped 6 bases and J dropped 9; count of bases not matched to a gene: 12. The V gene's germline CDR1 is WSHSY and CDR2 SAAADI. The CDR3 here is CASSPTGTGGISTIYF. CDR3 bases: TGCGCCAGCAGCCCAACCGGGACAGGGGGCATAAGCACCATATATTTT.

The chain recombines TRBV6-1 with TRBJ2-7; D is ambiguous. The CDR3 sequence is 14 residues long. The ends were cut back, 4 bases at V and 1 base at J, with 11 bases in the middle. Germline V gene sequence: CDR1 MNHNS, CDR2 SASEGT. CDR3: CASSGRPGSYEQYF. The CDR3 DNA is TGTGCCAGCAGTGGGCGGCCGGGTTCCTACGAGCAGTACTTC.

The J gene is TRBJ2-1, the V gene TRBV30; TRBD1 matches at 10 bases. This CDR3 contains 14 residues. V dropped 8 bases and J dropped 2; count of bases not matched to a gene: 6. The germline CDR1 and CDR2 sequences are GTSNPN and SVGIG (reference sequence). The CDR3 nucleotides read TGTGCCGGCCGGGACAGGGGACCCTACAATGAGCAGTTCTTC. It codes for CAGRDRGPYNEQFF.